The clone carrying this TCR beta chain was found a few times. Germline V gene data show CDR1 as LGHDT and CDR2 as YNNKEL (reference sequence). The V segment lost 5 bases and the J segment 7 bases; nucleotides outside the gene matches: 5. The CDR3 consists of 14 residues. The sample comes from a study of blood T cell repertoires in COVID-19. Study-level information: Both acute and convalescent COVID-19 samples were obtained from the United States, Italy and Spain.

The study drew participants aged 18 to 89 years from roughly 25 US areas. In assigning cohorts, the study relied on participant-reported clinical history. Data came from immunoSEQ multiplex PCR; TCRdb stores just in-frame clones and leaves some out. The profile shows 150,000 to 250,000 clones, about 80% of them singletons. J is TRBJ1-5 and V is TRBV3-1 (or the pseudogene TRBV3-2); TRBD1 agrees at 10 bases. The receptor comes from a man in his forties who had recovered from COVID-19. Input material: PBMCs or T cells enriched from blood (not recorded which). The CDR3 nucleotides are TGTGCCAGCAGCTCGACAGGGGGCGGGCAGCCCCAGCATTTT. Translation gives CASSSTGGGQPQHF.